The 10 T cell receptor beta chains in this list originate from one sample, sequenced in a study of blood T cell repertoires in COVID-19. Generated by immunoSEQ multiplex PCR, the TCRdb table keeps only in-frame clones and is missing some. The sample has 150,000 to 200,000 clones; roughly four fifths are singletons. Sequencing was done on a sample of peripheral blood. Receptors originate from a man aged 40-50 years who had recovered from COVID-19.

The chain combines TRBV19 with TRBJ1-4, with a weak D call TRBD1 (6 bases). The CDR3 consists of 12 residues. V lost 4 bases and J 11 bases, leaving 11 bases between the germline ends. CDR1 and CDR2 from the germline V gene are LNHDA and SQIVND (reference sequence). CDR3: CASSNTGMKLFF. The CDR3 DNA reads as TGTGCCAGTAGTAACACAGGGATGAAACTGTTTTTT.

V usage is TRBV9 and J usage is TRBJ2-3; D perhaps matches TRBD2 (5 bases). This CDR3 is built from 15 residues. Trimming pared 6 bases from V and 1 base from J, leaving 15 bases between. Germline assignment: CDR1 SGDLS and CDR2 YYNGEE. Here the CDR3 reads CASTRDYYGTDTQYF. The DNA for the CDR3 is TGTGCCAGCACGAGAGACTACTACGGCACAGATACGCAGTATTTT.

CDR3 coding DNA: TGTGCCAGCAGGGTAGGGGCGGTCTACGAGCAGTACTTC. It yields the protein CASRVGAVYEQYF. The chain is built from TRBV2 and TRBJ2-7; TRBD1 is a possible D gene (5 bases). The CDR3 sequence is 13 residues long. Germline V gene lookup returns CDR1 SNHLY and CDR2 FYNNEI. V lost 6 bases and J 3 bases, leaving 12 bases between the germline ends.

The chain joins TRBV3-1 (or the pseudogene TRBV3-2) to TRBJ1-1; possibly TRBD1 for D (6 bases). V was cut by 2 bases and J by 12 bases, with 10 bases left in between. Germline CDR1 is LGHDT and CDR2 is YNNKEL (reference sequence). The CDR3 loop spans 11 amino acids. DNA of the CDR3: TGTGCCAGCAGCCAAACAGGGTACTCTTTCTTT. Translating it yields CASSQTGYSFF.

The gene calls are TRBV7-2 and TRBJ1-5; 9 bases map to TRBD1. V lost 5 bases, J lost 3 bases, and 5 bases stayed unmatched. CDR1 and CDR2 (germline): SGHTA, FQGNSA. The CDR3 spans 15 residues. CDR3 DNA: TGTGCCAGCAGCAGACAGGGGGTCTTCAATCAGCCCCAGCATTTT. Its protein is CASSRQGVFNQPQHF.

CDR3 loop: CASSLDRGGGNTIYF. The CDR3 region has the DNA TGCGCCAGCAGCCTGGACAGGGGTGGTGGAAACACCATATATTTT. This sequence joins TRBV5-1 and TRBJ1-3; TRBD1 agrees at 9 bases. There are 15 residues in the CDR3. V lost 4 bases to trimming and J lost 3 bases; unmatched junction nucleotides: 5. CDR1 is SGHRS, CDR2 YFSETQ, per germline.

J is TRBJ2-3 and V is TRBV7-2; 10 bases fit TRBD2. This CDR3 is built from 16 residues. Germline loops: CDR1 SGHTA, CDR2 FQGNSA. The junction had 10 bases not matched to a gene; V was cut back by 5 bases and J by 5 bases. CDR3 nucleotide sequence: TGTGCCAGCAGCCTGCAAGCGGGGGGGCCCGGAGATACGCAGTATTTT. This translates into CASSLQAGGPGDTQYF.

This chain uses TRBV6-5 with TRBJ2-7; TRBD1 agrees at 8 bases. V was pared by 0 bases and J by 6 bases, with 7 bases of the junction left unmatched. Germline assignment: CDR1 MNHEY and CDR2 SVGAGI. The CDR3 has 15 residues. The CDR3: CASSYSTGVGGEQYF. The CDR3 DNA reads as TGTGCCAGCAGTTACTCGACAGGGGTCGGTGGCGAGCAGTACTTC.

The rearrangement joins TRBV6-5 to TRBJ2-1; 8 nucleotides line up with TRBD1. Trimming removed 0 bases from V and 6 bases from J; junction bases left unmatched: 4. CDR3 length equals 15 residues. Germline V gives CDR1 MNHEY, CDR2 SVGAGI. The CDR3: CASSYSGTGLNEQFF. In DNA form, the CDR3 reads TGTGCCAGCAGTTACTCGGGGACAGGCCTCAATGAGCAGTTCTTC.

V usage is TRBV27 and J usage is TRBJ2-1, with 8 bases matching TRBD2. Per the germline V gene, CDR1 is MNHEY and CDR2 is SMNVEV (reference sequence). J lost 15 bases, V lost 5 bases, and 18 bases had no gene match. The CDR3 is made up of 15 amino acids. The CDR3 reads CASSKKDTSGLRRFF. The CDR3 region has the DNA TGTGCCAGCAGTAAAAAAGATACTAGCGGCCTAAGGCGGTTCTTC.